What follows are 3 T cell receptor beta chains derived from one specimen sequenced in a study of T cell changes during pregnancy in multiple sclerosis. Here immunoSEQ multiplex PCR was the method, and the copy in TCRdb shows in-frame clones only, minus some. Here the sample spans 54,000 or so clones, just under 95% being singletons. This material consisted of CD4+ T cells from peripheral blood mononuclear cells, taken before pregnancy. The receptor source for this set is a female donor with multiple sclerosis, enrolled in a pregnancy study.

CDR3 in amino acids: CAISESLASMNTEAFF. Written as DNA, the CDR3 is TGTGCCATCAGTGAGTCTTTGGCTAGTATGAACACTGAAGCTTTCTTT. The chain employs TRBV10-3 and TRBJ1-1; D ambiguous. Germline assignment: CDR1 ENHRY and CDR2 SYGVKD. There are 16 residues in the CDR3. The V end lost 0 bases, the J end lost 0 bases, and 11 bases lay between the germline ends.

The V call is TRBV29-1, the J call TRBJ2-2; 10 positions agree with TRBD1. V gave up 3 bases and J gave up 4 bases; unmatched junction bases: 5. This CDR3 region has 15 residues. Germline V gene sequence: CDR1 SQVTM, CDR2 ANQGSEA. The CDR3 loop reads CSVDIGTGATGELFF. The CDR3 DNA sequence: TGCAGCGTTGATATCGGGACAGGGGCCACCGGGGAGCTGTTTTTT.

This chain links TRBV5-1 with TRBJ2-1, with 8 bases fitting TRBD2. The V gene end was trimmed by 1 base and the J gene end by 10 bases; junction bases not matched to a gene: 7. The CDR3 covers 14 residues. Germline V lookup: CDR1 SGHRS, CDR2 YFSETQ. The CDR3 coding sequence is TGCGCCAGCAGCTTGTTAGCGGGATACAGAGAGCAGTTCTTC. Protein sequence: CASSLLAGYREQFF.